This T cell receptor (beta chain) was identified during a study of blood T cells in healthy people across ages. Study observations and caveats: The study found more naive CD4+ cells and higher diversity in long-lived than aged donors.

This clonotype was detected a few times. The antigen remains undetermined. The V and J ends lost 11 bases and 0 bases respectively, with 15 bases between them. The CDR3 spans 14 residues. Germline assignment: CDR1 SEHNR and CDR2 FQNEAQ (reference sequence). A sample-barcoded 5' primer and a J-beta primer mix were used in a second PCR of roughly 6 to 11 cycles. Each single sample gave us at least 2.5 million CDR3-containing paired-end reads. TCRdb re-called the 5' RACE reads with MiXCR, one entry per CDR3 protein. The table lists 950,000 to 1,200,000 distinct CDR3 sequences, roughly two fifths of them singletons.

This TCR derives from a man younger than 35 in good health. The source material was blood. The chain is built from TRBV7-9 and TRBJ2-3, with D unclear. DNA for the CDR3: TGTGCCTCCCGAGACGACTCGAGCACAGATACGCAGTATTTT. Translation: CASRDDSSTDTQYF.